The 28 T cell receptor beta chains reported below all come from one sample, sequenced in a study of T cell repertoires in cytomegalovirus infection. A single record per CDR3 protein comes from TCRdb applying MiXCR to the reads. This table has 85,000 to 130,000 distinct CDR3 sequences, under 25% appearing once. Source material: CD8+ T cells from PBMCs. The receptor set was obtained from a human donor in good health (CMV status not recorded). Some clones in this sample may be carry-over from other donors' samples.

The table lists this clonotype with many counts. V and J are TRBV7-8 and TRBJ2-7; weak D call: TRBD2 (7 bases). This CDR3 has 16 residues. V lost 5 bases and J 1 base, leaving 18 bases between the germline ends. Germline lookup yields CDR1 SGHVS and CDR2 FQNEAQ. In DNA, the CDR3 is TGTGCCAGCAGCCCCGGAGGGGGGGAGGCTTCCTACGAGCAGTACTTC. This translates into CASSPGGGEASYEQYF. The full variable domain, its missing parts supplied by reference TRBV7-8 and TRBJ2-7, is GAGVSQSPRYKVAKRGQDVALRCDPISGHVSLFWYQQALGQGPEFLTYFQNEAQLDKSGLPSDRFFAERPEGSVSTLKIQRTQQEDSAVYLCASSPGGGEASYEQYFGPGTRLTVT.

The chain employs TRBV19 and TRBJ1-1, with D uncertain. CDR3 size: 14 residues. The V gene's germline CDR1 is LNHDA and CDR2 SQIVND (reference sequence). Between the trimmed V and J ends, which lost 1 base and 4 bases, there was a span of 10 bases. This CDR3 reads CASSIVGGSTEAFF. Written as DNA, the CDR3 is TGTGCCAGTAGTATAGTTGGCGGGTCCACTGAAGCTTTCTTT.

This chain links TRBV11-2 with TRBJ2-7; tentatively, D is TRBD2 (6 bases). CDR1 SGHAT and CDR2 FQNNGV come from the germline V gene. Trimming stripped 5 bases from V and 2 bases from J, with 16 bases between. This CDR3 is built from 15 residues. The DNA for the CDR3 is TGTGCCAGCAGCCCCTGGGGGGAGGTCGCCTACGAGCAGTACTTC. Translation gives CASSPWGEVAYEQYF.

The rearrangement links TRBV13 to TRBJ2-3; 7 nucleotides match TRBD1. The CDR3 consists of 14 residues. Germline CDR1 is PRHDT and CDR2 is FYEKMQ (reference sequence). Trimming removed 3 bases from V and 4 bases from J; junction bases left unmatched: 4. The chain's CDR3 is CASSFGQGADTQYF. The CDR3 bases are TGTGCCAGCAGCTTTGGGCAGGGGGCAGATACGCAGTATTTT. Filled out from reference TRBV13 and TRBJ2-3, the complete variable domain reads AAGVIQSPRHLIKEKRETATLKCYPIPRHDTVYWYQQGPGQDPQFLISFYEKMQSDKGSIPDRFSAQQFSDYHSELNMSSLELGDSALYFCASSFGQGADTQYFGPGTRLTVL.

This clonotype was detected a few times. V usage is TRBV20-1 and J usage is TRBJ1-2; D possibly corresponds to TRBD1 (6 bases). The CDR3 is made up of 13 amino acids. Germline lookup yields CDR1 DFQATT and CDR2 SNEGSKA (reference sequence). Trimming removed 3 bases from V and 5 bases from J, with 13 bases in between. CDR3 in DNA: TGCAGTGCTAGCTCCCTGGGGGCGTATGGCTACACCTTC. It is translated as CSASSLGAYGYTF.

This rearrangement joins TRBV7-9 to TRBJ2-1; D uncertain. Trimming cost V 5 bases and J 4 bases, with 9 bases left between them. The CDR3 is made up of 13 amino acids. The germline V gene encodes CDR1 SEHNR and CDR2 FQNEAQ (reference sequence). As DNA, the CDR3 is TGTGCCAGCAGCCACCCGGTATACAATGAGCAGTTCTTC. This codes for CASSHPVYNEQFF.

In DNA form, the CDR3 reads TGTGCCAACAGAGGGCAGGGGGGCTATGAGCAGTTCTTC. It encodes CANRGQGGYEQFF. The chain couples TRBV28 to TRBJ2-1; perhaps TRBD1 as D (7 bases). Per the germline V gene, CDR1 is MDHEN and CDR2 is SYDVKM. The CDR3 is 13 amino acids. Trimming stripped 10 bases from V and 8 bases from J, with 18 bases between.

A word on this clonotype: A read error may explain this, as a much larger clone is one base away. CDR3 DNA sequence: TGTGCCAGCAACTTAGGGACAGGTACCTACGAGCAGTACTTC. Translation: CASNLGTGTYEQYF. V and J are TRBV7-8 and TRBJ2-7; 8 nucleotides match TRBD1. CDR3 length: 14 residues. Germline CDR1 and CDR2: SGHVS and FQNEAQ. The whole variable domain, filled in from reference TRBV7-8 and TRBJ2-7, reads GAGVSQSPRYKVAKRGQDVALRCDPISGHVSLFWYQQALGQGPEFLTYFQNEAQLDKSGLPSDRFFAERPEGSVSTLKIQRTQQEDSAVYLCASNLGTGTYEQYFGPGTRLTVT.

This clonotype was counted at least ten times. The chain uses TRBV10-3 and TRBJ2-1; D gene unclear. CDR1 is ENHRY and CDR2 is SYGVKD in the germline V gene. The CDR3 runs 13 residues. V was clipped by 2 bases and J by 7 bases, with 9 bases between them. DNA for the CDR3: TGTGCCATCAGTGAGCCCCTAAAAAATGAGCAGTTCTTC. This gives the protein CAISEPLKNEQFF.

This clonotype came up a few times. The CDR3, as DNA: TGTGCCAGCAGTTACTCCGCCGACAGGGGTCTTGGCTCCTACGAGCAGTACTTC. Translation: CASSYSADRGLGSYEQYF. This rearrangement joins TRBV6-6 to TRBJ2-7; 8 bases fit TRBD1. The V gene end was trimmed by 0 bases and the J gene end by 0 bases; junction bases not matched to a gene: 10. The CDR3 sequence is 18 residues long. Germline CDR1 reads MNHNY; CDR2 reads SVGAGI (reference sequence).

This chain connects TRBV20-1 to TRBJ2-7, with D possibly TRBD2 on 7 matching bases. Germline loops: CDR1 DFQATT, CDR2 SNEGSKA (reference sequence). V lost 0 bases to trimming and J lost 5 bases, with 20 bases between them. This CDR3 region has 16 residues. CDR3 in DNA: TGCAGTGCTAGAGAGGGGGGGCGGGGGCCACGTCACGAGCAGTACTTC. This sequence encodes CSAREGGRGPRHEQYF.

This clonotype has a handful of counts. This chain connects TRBV7-6 to TRBJ2-1; D unresolved. V lost 5 bases to trimming and J lost 4 bases, with 18 bases between them. Germline CDR1 reads SGHVS; CDR2 reads FNYEAQ. This CDR3 comprises 16 residues. In DNA, the CDR3 is TGTGCCAGCAGCACTCGGATCGCCGGAAATTACAATGAGCAGTTCTTC. This translates into CASSTRIAGNYNEQFF.

This clonotype was counted at least ten times. The gene calls are TRBV7-8 and TRBJ2-7, with D maybe TRBD1 (5 bases). V lost 5 bases and J 3 bases, leaving 8 bases between the germline ends. This CDR3 has 12 residues. Germline CDR1 reads SGHVS; CDR2 reads FQNEAQ. The CDR3 nucleotides are TGTGCCAGCAGCCCCAGGGACTACGAGCAGTACTTC. As protein: CASSPRDYEQYF.

This clonotype was counted between two and nine times. The chain joins TRBV7-9 to TRBJ2-1; either TRBD1 or TRBD2 may fit D (5 bases each). The V end was cut by 5 bases, the J end by 6 bases, with 11 bases between. Germline V gene lookup returns CDR1 SEHNR and CDR2 FQNEAQ (reference sequence). CDR3 length: 13 residues. The CDR3 DNA reads as TGTGCCAGCAGCCACTCGAGGGGCAATGAGCAGTTCTTC. Its translation: CASSHSRGNEQFF.

J is TRBJ1-5 and V is TRBV12-3 or TRBV12-4; TRBD1 aligns across 7 bases. This CDR3 spans 15 amino acids. V shed 5 bases, J shed 6 bases, and the junction held 10 bases outside the gene matches. Here the CDR3 DNA reads TGTGCCAGCAGTCCCCCAGGGGGGGGGCTTCAGCCCCAGCATTTT. This codes for CASSPPGGGLQPQHF.

Relative to its sample, this clonotype is medium-sized. The chain carries TRBV10-3 and TRBJ1-2; a weak D match, TRBD1 (5 bases). The CDR3 length is 11 residues. Deletions cut 2 bases from V and 10 bases from J, with 8 bases between. Germline lookup yields CDR1 ENHRY and CDR2 SYGVKD. CDR3 amino acids: CAISEKGPYTF. In DNA, the CDR3 is TGTGCCATCAGTGAGAAGGGGCCCTACACCTTC.

The V gene is TRBV23-1, the J gene TRBJ2-1; TRBD2 aligns across 9 bases. TRBV23-1 falls under the ORF class, with uncertain function. The CDR3 is 16 residues long. The V segment lost 0 bases and the J segment 6 bases; nucleotides outside the gene matches: 6. This CDR3 reads CASSQSAGGPRNEQFF. The CDR3 DNA reads as TGCGCCAGCAGTCAATCCGCGGGGGGGCCACGCAATGAGCAGTTCTTC.

This clonotype has more than one count but fewer than ten. The rearrangement joins TRBV12-3 or TRBV12-4 to TRBJ2-2; 10 positions match TRBD1. This CDR3 region has 17 residues. Trimming at V came to 4 bases and at J to 5 bases, leaving 10 bases not matched to a gene. CDR3 nucleotides: TGTGCCAGCAGTTATCACCCGGGACAGGGGCGGACCGGGGAGCTGTTTTTT. Its protein is CASSYHPGQGRTGELFF.

The genes are TRBV6-1 and TRBJ2-2, with D hard to call. The germline V gene encodes CDR1 MNHNS and CDR2 SASEGT. Trimming left V 7 bases short and J 4 bases short, with 16 bases between. The CDR3 covers 15 residues. The CDR3 sequence: CASTRPGSTTGELFF. The CDR3, as DNA: TGTGCCAGCACCAGACCGGGCTCGACCACCGGGGAGCTGTTTTTT.

This clonotype was picked up a small number of times. This rearrangement joins TRBV11-2 to TRBJ2-2; 10 bases fit TRBD1. Germline V gene data show CDR1 as SGHAT and CDR2 as FQNNGV. J gave up 5 bases and V 5 bases, and 20 bases lay outside the gene matches. The CDR3 contains 20 residues. CDR3 protein: CASSDPGTGVSGLGTGELFF. The CDR3 coding sequence is TGTGCCAGCAGCGATCCCGGGACAGGGGTTAGCGGGCTAGGGACCGGGGAGCTGTTTTTT.

For the CDR3, the DNA is TGTGCCAGCAGTCCCCTCACTAGCGGCTCCTACGAGCAGTACTTC. Residues: CASSPLTSGSYEQYF. The chain recombines TRBV28 with TRBJ2-7, with 8 bases lining up with TRBD2. Germline V gene data show CDR1 as MDHEN and CDR2 as SYDVKM. This CDR3 region has 15 residues. Trimming at V came to 5 bases and at J to 0 bases, leaving 6 bases not matched to a gene.

The chain couples TRBV10-3 to TRBJ2-7; D tentatively fits TRBD1 or TRBD2 (7 bases each). Germline CDR1 and CDR2: ENHRY and SYGVKD. The ends were cut back, 6 bases at V and 2 bases at J, with 14 bases in the middle. The CDR3 extends over 14 amino acids. The CDR3 DNA reads TGTGCCATCAGAGACAGGGAGGGGACCTACGAGCAGTACTTC. Its translation is CAIRDREGTYEQYF.

There are many counts of this clonotype. This chain connects TRBV7-9 to TRBJ2-7, with TRBD1 matching 7 bases. Trimming took 1 base from V and 5 from J; bases not matched to a gene: 5. Per germline, CDR1 SEHNR and CDR2 FQNEAQ (reference sequence). CDR3 length: 14 residues. The CDR3 spells CASSLGAGGHEQYF. The CDR3 DNA reads as TGTGCCAGCAGCTTAGGAGCAGGGGGACACGAGCAGTACTTC.

The chain couples TRBV20-1 to TRBJ2-3; 9 bases map to TRBD1. The trim removed 5 bases at V and 3 bases at J, leaving 12 bases unmatched. The CDR3 is 16 amino acids. Germline CDR1 reads DFQATT; CDR2 reads SNEGSKA (reference sequence). CDR3 region: CSALLRGTGKTDTQYF. In nucleotides, the CDR3 is TGCAGTGCTCTCCTTCGTGGGACAGGGAAAACAGATACGCAGTATTTT.

Regarding this clonotype: An end of the junction does not agree with germline; a read error may underlie this. DNA for the CDR3: TGTGCTAGCAGCTTAAATCCAGCGGGACAAGAGACCCAGTACTTC. Its protein product is CASSLNPAGQETQYF. The rearrangement links TRBV7-6 to TRBJ2-5, with TRBD2 matching 7 bases. The CDR3 extends over 15 amino acids. CDR1 is SGHVS and CDR2 is FNYEAQ in the germline V gene.

This clonotype appeared many times. The limits of the CDR3 on the DNA are not certain, so only TCRdb's listed CDR3 is given. The rearrangement links TRBV7-5 to TRBJ2-3; the D segment call TRBD2 is taken from the table without a DNA check. TRBV7-5 is a pseudogene locus. Inclusive of both ends, the CDR3 amounts to 19 amino acids. The CDR3 loop reads CISVSEAHGTSGVTDTQYF.

The chain uses TRBV7-8 and TRBJ2-2; D is possibly TRBD1 or TRBD2 (6 bases each). CDR1 is SGHVS and CDR2 is FQNEAQ in the germline V gene. Trimming took 4 bases from V and 1 from J, leaving 16 bases between them. This CDR3 has 17 amino acids. CDR3 sequence reads: CASSSHRDSMNTGELFF. Written as DNA, the CDR3 is TGTGCCAGCAGCTCCCACAGGGACTCTATGAACACCGGGGAGCTGTTTTTT. Full variable domain (rest looked up from reference TRBV7-8 and TRBJ2-2): GAGVSQSPRYKVAKRGQDVALRCDPISGHVSLFWYQQALGQGPEFLTYFQNEAQLDKSGLPSDRFFAERPEGSVSTLKIQRTQQEDSAVYLCASSSHRDSMNTGELFFGEGSRLTVL.

This clonotype was observed a handful of times. The V and J genes are TRBV7-6 and TRBJ2-7; no definite D call. CDR1 is SGHVS, CDR2 FNYEAQ, per germline. V gave up 0 bases and J gave up 0 bases, with 12 bases separating them. The CDR3 length is 16 residues. Written as DNA, the CDR3 is TGTGCCAGCAGCTTAGCAGAATCATTCAGCTCCTACGAGCAGTACTTC. It translates to CASSLAESFSSYEQYF.